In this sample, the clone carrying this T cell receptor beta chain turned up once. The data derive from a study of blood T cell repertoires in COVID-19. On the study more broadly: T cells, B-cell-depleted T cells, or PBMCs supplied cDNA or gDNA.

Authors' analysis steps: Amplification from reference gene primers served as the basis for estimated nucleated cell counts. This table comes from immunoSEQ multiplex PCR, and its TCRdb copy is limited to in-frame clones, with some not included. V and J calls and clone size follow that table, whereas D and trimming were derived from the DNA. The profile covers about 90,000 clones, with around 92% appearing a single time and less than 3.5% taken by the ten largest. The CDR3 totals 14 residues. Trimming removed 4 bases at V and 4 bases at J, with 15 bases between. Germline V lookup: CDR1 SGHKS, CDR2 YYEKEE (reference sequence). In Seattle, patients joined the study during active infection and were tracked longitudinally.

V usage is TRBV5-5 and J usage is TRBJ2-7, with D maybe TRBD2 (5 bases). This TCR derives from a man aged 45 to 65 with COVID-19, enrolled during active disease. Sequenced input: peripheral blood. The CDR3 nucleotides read TGTGCCAGCAGCGCGCTTACAACGGGATACGAGCAGTACTTC. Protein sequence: CASSALTTGYEQYF.